This paragraph reports one T cell receptor (beta chain). What it binds is unknown. The junction differs from germline at one of its ends, possibly a read error. CDR1 and CDR2 (germline): LNHDA, SQIVND (reference sequence). This CDR3 spans 15 amino acids. In the library, individual cDNA molecules carried attached unique molecular identifiers. One entry per CDR3 protein, called by TCRdb with MiXCR from the 5' RACE reads. The sample shows under 70,000 distinct CDR3 sequences, about 12% of them seen only once. The data are from a study of early T cells in non-severe SARS-CoV-2 infection. Study-level results: VDJdb-based annotation leaned toward anti-spike CD8 responses and missed private and CD4 specificities.

This TCR was sampled from an adult who was a healthcare worker with PCR-confirmed SARS-CoV-2 infection or an uninfected control (not recorded which). The V call is TRBV19, the J call TRBJ2-3; D is possibly TRBD2 (6 bases). This sample comprised whole blood, obtained at baseline. CDR3 in amino acids: CASSLDGGNTDTQYF. CDR3 DNA sequence: TGTGCCAGTAGTCTAGACGGGGGAAACACAGATACGCAGTATTTT.